This TCR beta chain is drawn from a study of CD8 T cells in Susac syndrome (dated by TCRdb to between 2019 and 2020). The study in broad terms: Whether CD8+ T cell activation and differentiation in Susac syndrome was antigen driven was tested using repertoire sequencing. CD8+ T cell repertoire clonality was compared between around eleven healthy donors, some 14 Susac syndrome patients and approximately 16 multiple sclerosis patients.

Peripheral blood CD8+ and CD4+ T cells from healthy donors, Susac syndrome patients and multiple sclerosis patients were profiled by high-throughput TCR beta sequencing. The multiple sclerosis controls were treatment-naive patients who had stable or active relapsing-remitting disease and met the revised McDonald criteria. CD8+ TEMRA cells were enriched by FACS, while bulk CD8+ and CD4+ T cells were purified by magnetic negative isolation. Blood was collected in EDTA tubes and processed within 24 hours, with PBMCs isolated through density gradient centrifugation. PBMCs intended for TCR sequencing were cryopreserved in liquid nitrogen and thawed later in a water bath at 37 degrees C. The sorted or isolated CD4+, CD8+ and CD8+ TEMRA cells had a purity of 90% or higher. Regarding this clonotype: The antigen it binds to is not known. No base qualities exist here, and no much larger clone lies one base off it.

RNA was extracted using the RNeasy kit, and about 0.5 to 1 ug of the RNA was reverse transcribed with random hexamers. The immunoSEQ multiplex PCR assay, which covers 54 Vbeta and 13 Jbeta segments, was used to amplify TCR beta CDR3 regions. To correct PCR amplification bias, a synthetic template baseline was used for both primer optimization and computational correction. In the source study's methods: Reads were assigned to V, D and J genes according to IMGT and analyzed in immunoSEQ Analyzer, with only productive sequences retained. Clonality was calculated as one minus the Shannon entropy normalized by log2 of the number of productive unique sequences. For each patient and control, public and private clones were evaluated among the 100 most prevalent clones. Susac-specific clones were defined as absent from healthy and MS cohorts, roughly 1,100 published viral clones and other ImmuneACCESS disease sequences. TCRdb reprocessed the public reads (quality trimming at Q25 with fastp, clone calling with MiXCR) and kept in-frame beta chains. One record per CDR3 amino acid sequence lists the most common genes and DNA. In this record, the V and J calls reflect TCRdb's handling and not the investigators' own analysis. This sample has roughly 400,000 distinct CDR3 sequences in its table, and approximately 89% of those were observed once. The ten largest make up about 0.1% of the sample.

Overall study outcomes, separate from this receptor: The number of individuals in the TCR sequencing and HLA analysis was acknowledged as relatively small.

V and J are truncated by 3 bases and 4 bases respectively, leaving an intervening sequence of 6 bases. The CDR3 covers 13 residues, taking in both the cysteine and the phenylalanine. The only DNA kept is the CDR3, 39 bases in frame from the first base. The germline V gene (reference sequence) specifies LNHDA as CDR1 and SQIVND as CDR2. The rearrangement joined TRBV19 to TRBJ2-2; the D gene cannot be resolved reliably. The specimen sequenced was CD8+ T cells from PBMCs. The origin of this receptor is a human donor with multiple sclerosis. The CDR3 is CASSIHRTGELFF. The DNA sequence follows: TGTGCCAGTAGTATCCACCGCACCGGGGAGCTGTTTTTT.